What follows are 28 T cell receptor beta chains derived from one specimen sequenced in a study of radiation and T cells in renal cell carcinoma. Time point defined: blood 2 weeks post-SBRT. Treatment meaning: 15 Gy SBRT to primary tumor, nephrectomy 4 weeks later. TCRdb's copy holds only in-frame clones and misses some; the assay was immunoSEQ multiplex PCR. In the table there are approximately 120,000 clones, around 80% of which are singletons. Sequencing used blood, obtained from a patient whose treatment included radiotherapy and nephrectomy. The receptors derive from a man aged 50 to 60 with renal cell carcinoma.

This clone came up once. The gene calls are TRBV5-4 and TRBJ2-5; perhaps TRBD1 as D (6 bases). The germline CDR1 and CDR2 sequences are SGHNT and YYREEE (reference sequence). The CDR3 sequence is 14 residues long. Trimming shortened V by 4 bases and J by 2 bases, and 12 bases separated the two germline ends. The CDR3 reads CASSQGQTQETQYF. CDR3 in DNA: TGTGCCAGCAGCCAGGGACAAACTCAAGAGACCCAGTACTTC.

J is TRBJ1-1 and V is TRBV28, with a weak D call TRBD1 (5 bases). This CDR3 has 14 residues. The germline V and J ends were trimmed by 3 bases and 2 bases, with 10 bases remaining between them. CDR1 is MDHEN and CDR2 is SYDVKM in the germline V gene. For the CDR3, the DNA is TGTGCCAGCAGTTTGGGGGGTGAAAACACTGAAGCTTTCTTT. This translates into CASSLGGENTEAFF.

The CDR3 region is CASSLVAGGPLGPYEQYF. CDR3 coding DNA: TGTGCCAGCAGCTTAGTGGCGGGGGGGCCGTTGGGGCCCTACGAGCAGTACTTC. The chain is built from TRBV7-2 and TRBJ2-7; 9 bases line up with TRBD2. The J segment lost 2 bases and the V segment lost 1 base, leaving 12 bases of the junction unmatched. The CDR3 contains 18 residues. Germline V gene data show CDR1 as SGHTA and CDR2 as FQGNSA.

The chain is built from TRBV30 and TRBJ1-2; 7 bases map to TRBD1. The germline V gene encodes CDR1 GTSNPN and CDR2 SVGIG (reference sequence). The CDR3 runs to 14 residues. Trimming removed 5 bases from V and 8 bases from J; junction bases left unmatched: 14. In nucleotides, the CDR3 is TGTGCCTGGGTTCGAGACAGGGCCCTCGGGGGCTACACCTTC. This translates into CAWVRDRALGGYTF.

The V and J genes are TRBV6-6 and TRBJ2-1, with 8 bases fitting TRBD2. CDR3 length: 15 residues. Per the germline V gene, CDR1 is MNHNY and CDR2 is SVGAGI (reference sequence). Trimming took 2 bases from V and 6 from J; bases not matched to a gene: 6. The CDR3 loop reads CASSYPTGTSNEQFF. CDR3 bases: TGTGCCAGCAGTTACCCGACCGGGACTAGCAATGAGCAGTTCTTC.

V and J are TRBV6-5 and TRBJ1-5, with D unclear. V gave up 0 bases and J gave up 0 bases, with 6 bases separating them. CDR1 and CDR2 from the germline V gene are MNHEY and SVGAGI. The CDR3 covers 15 residues. As DNA, the CDR3 is TGTGCCAGCAGTTACTCCTTGAATAGCAATCAGCCCCAGCATTTT. Translation: CASSYSLNSNQPQHF.

This clone is a singleton in its sample. V usage is TRBV2 and J usage is TRBJ1-2, with 10 bases fitting TRBD1. The CDR3 has 15 residues. The ends lost 7 bases at V and 4 bases at J; junction bases unmatched: 9. Germline values: CDR1 SNHLY, CDR2 FYNNEI. CDR3 DNA: TGTGCCAGCATTCGGACAGGGGGAGCCTCCTATGGCTACACCTTC. This translates into CASIRTGGASYGYTF.

This chain uses TRBV2 with TRBJ2-2; D unresolved. CDR3 size: 14 residues. Germline values: CDR1 SNHLY, CDR2 FYNNEI. Trimming took 2 bases from V and 5 from J, leaving 9 bases between them. The CDR3 protein is CASSETTRTGELFF. The CDR3 bases are TGTGCCAGCAGTGAAACAACGAGGACCGGGGAGCTGTTTTTT.

To note about this clone: The sample holds other DNA sequences that translate to the same CDR3. The chain has TRBV11-3 and TRBJ2-1; 7 bases line up with TRBD1. The germline V gene encodes CDR1 SGHNT and CDR2 YENEEA. The V segment lost 1 base and the J segment 2 bases; nucleotides outside the gene matches: 2. The CDR3 spans 15 residues. The CDR3, as DNA: TGTGCCAGCAGCTTAGGTCAGGGGGCCTACAATGAGCAGTTCTTC. This encodes CASSLGQGAYNEQFF.

V usage is TRBV6-1 and J usage is TRBJ2-7; 8 nucleotides match TRBD1. With V trimmed by 0 bases and J by 3 bases, 7 bases remained unmatched. CDR1 and CDR2 (germline): MNHNS, SASEGT. This CDR3 has 16 amino acids. Here the CDR3 DNA reads TGTGCCAGCAGTGAAGCAACCGCCGGGACAGGCTACGAGCAGTACTTC. Amino acids: CASSEATAGTGYEQYF.

The CDR3 loop is CASLTSSSYNEQFF. CDR3 DNA: TGTGCCAGCCTGACGTCGAGCTCCTACAATGAGCAGTTCTTC. The genes are TRBV11-2 and TRBJ2-1; D ambiguous. V was shortened by 8 bases and J by 0 bases, with 11 bases between the two germline ends. This CDR3 region has 14 residues. Per germline, CDR1 SGHAT and CDR2 FQNNGV.

The rearrangement joins TRBV9 to TRBJ2-3, with D uncertain. CDR1 and CDR2 from the germline V gene are SGDLS and YYNGEE. The CDR3 runs to 12 residues. V was cut by 1 base and J by 4 bases, with 4 bases left in between. Here the CDR3 reads CASSVSADTQYF. The CDR3 DNA is TGTGCCAGCAGCGTATCCGCAGATACGCAGTATTTT.

This rearrangement joins TRBV6-5 to TRBJ2-5; tentatively, D is TRBD1 or TRBD2 (5 bases each). This CDR3 has 14 amino acids. Germline CDR1 and CDR2: MNHEY and SVGAGI. Trimming stripped 5 bases from V and 4 bases from J, with 14 bases between. The CDR3: CASSRLGAGETQYF. CDR3 nucleotide sequence: TGTGCCAGCAGTCGTCTTGGGGCGGGAGAGACCCAGTACTTC.

The chain links TRBV30 to TRBJ1-1; no clear D. Germline V gives CDR1 GTSNPN, CDR2 SVGIG (reference sequence). This CDR3 contains 12 residues. Trimming took off 3 bases at V and 6 bases at J, with 11 bases between the two ends. This CDR3 is CAWRRESAEAFF. CDR3 in DNA: TGTGCCTGGAGGCGGGAGAGCGCTGAAGCTTTCTTT.

Of note for this clone: The same CDR3 can be traced to other DNA sequences in this sample. The V and J genes are TRBV5-1 and TRBJ1-1; D is perhaps TRBD1 (5 bases). Trimming took 1 base from V and 0 from J, leaving 7 bases between them. The CDR3 is 14 residues long. Germline V gene data show CDR1 as SGHRS and CDR2 as YFSETQ. The CDR3 nucleotides read TGCGCCAGCAGCTTGTGGGGCATGAACACTGAAGCTTTCTTT. This encodes CASSLWGMNTEAFF. Looking up the rest from reference TRBV5-1 and TRBJ1-1 gives the full variable domain: KAGVTQTPRYLIKTRGQQVTLSCSPISGHRSVSWYQQTPGQGLQFLFEYFSETQRNKGNFPGRFSGRQFSNSRSEMNVSTLELGDSALYLCASSLWGMNTEAFFGQGTRLTVV.

The V call is TRBV28, the J call TRBJ1-1; D gene uncertain. From germline, CDR1 is MDHEN and CDR2 SYDVKM. The CDR3 consists of 14 residues. The V and J ends lost 2 bases and 4 bases respectively, with 11 bases between them. This CDR3 reads CASSLVTEPTEAFF. The CDR3 nucleotides are TGTGCCAGCAGTTTAGTTACAGAACCCACTGAAGCTTTCTTT.

The V and J genes are TRBV7-2 and TRBJ2-7; possibly TRBD1 for D (6 bases). This CDR3 has 13 residues. Germline lookup yields CDR1 SGHTA and CDR2 FQGNSA. Trimming cost V 3 bases and J 3 bases, with 9 bases left between them. CDR3 nucleotide sequence: TGTGCCAGCAGCTTGGACAGCCTCTACGAGCAGTACTTC. This encodes CASSLDSLYEQYF.

The chain recombines TRBV7-9 with TRBJ2-2; tentative D call: TRBD1 (5 bases). CDR3 length equals 14 residues. V lost 1 base to trimming and J lost 6 bases, with 9 bases between them. Germline V CDR1 and CDR2: SEHNR, FQNEAQ (reference sequence). CDR3: CASSLEGSSGELFF. DNA for the CDR3: TGTGCCAGCAGCTTAGAGGGGTCTTCCGGGGAGCTGTTTTTT.

CDR3: CASSGLGTGYGYTF. Written as DNA, the CDR3 is TGTGCCAGCAGTGGTCTTGGGACAGGGTATGGCTACACCTTC. The rearrangement links TRBV2 to TRBJ1-2, with 9 bases identical to TRBD1. Germline lookup yields CDR1 SNHLY and CDR2 FYNNEI. This CDR3 spans 14 amino acids. J was trimmed by 5 bases and V by 4 bases; bases with no gene match: 5.

This chain links TRBV5-1 with TRBJ1-1; D not resolved. From germline, CDR1 is SGHRS and CDR2 YFSETQ. The V gene lost 3 bases and the J gene lost 5 bases, with 11 bases spanning the gap. The CDR3 totals 13 residues. In DNA, the CDR3 is TGCGCCAGCAGCTACGAGAGTAGAACTGAAGCTTTCTTT. It codes for CASSYESRTEAFF.

J is TRBJ2-2 and V is TRBV10-1; D possibly corresponds to TRBD2 (6 bases). V was pared by 3 bases and J by 1 base, with 18 bases between. The CDR3 covers 18 residues. Per the germline V gene, CDR1 is WNHNN and CDR2 is SYGVQD (reference sequence). CDR3 in DNA: TGCGCCAGCAGTGAACTGTGTTTACCCGGGGGGAACACCGGGGAGCTGTTTTTT. It translates to CASSELCLPGGNTGELFF.

This clone was counted a few times. J is TRBJ1-5 and V is TRBV25-1; 7 nucleotides align to TRBD1. Germline trimming cut 8 bases from V and 4 bases from J; bases unmatched to any gene: 5. This CDR3 contains 13 residues. Per the germline V gene, CDR1 is MGHDK and CDR2 is SYGVNS. CDR3: CASGDRSNQPQHF. CDR3 nucleotides: TGTGCCAGCGGGGACAGATCGAATCAGCCCCAGCATTTT.

The chain recombines TRBV4-2 with TRBJ2-7, with D hard to call. Germline CDR1 LGHNA, CDR2 YNFKEQ. Trimming left V 4 bases short and J 0 bases short, with 22 bases between. The CDR3 spans 18 residues. This CDR3 is CASSRDVGLGSSSYEQYF. In nucleotides, the CDR3 is TGTGCCAGCAGCCGCGATGTGGGGTTGGGGTCCAGCTCCTACGAGCAGTACTTC.

The chain links TRBV5-6 to TRBJ2-7, with TRBD2 identical over 11 bases. J was trimmed by 3 bases and V by 3 bases; bases with no gene match: 5. The CDR3 loop spans 15 amino acids. Germline V CDR1 and CDR2: SGHDT, YYEEEE. The CDR3 nucleotides read TGTGCCAGCAGCTACACTAGCGGGAGTCTCTACGAGCAGTACTTC. Residues: CASSYTSGSLYEQYF.

This sequence joins TRBV5-1 and TRBJ1-1; no clear D. CDR1 and CDR2 from the germline V gene are SGHRS and YFSETQ. Trimming took 3 bases from V and 4 from J, leaving 10 bases between them. The CDR3 has 13 amino acids. CDR3 amino acids: CASSSSHPTEAFF. The CDR3 DNA follows: TGCGCCAGCAGCTCCAGTCATCCCACTGAAGCTTTCTTT.

The chain employs TRBV6-5 and TRBJ2-7; tentative D call: TRBD1 (6 bases). V was trimmed by 2 bases and J by 6 bases, leaving 17 bases between them. This CDR3 contains 15 residues. Germline V gives CDR1 MNHEY, CDR2 SVGAGI. CDR3: CASSYDPGAAGEQYF. The CDR3 DNA follows: TGTGCCAGCAGTTACGATCCAGGGGCGGCGGGCGAGCAGTACTTC.

This clone was counted a few times. This rearrangement joins TRBV30 to TRBJ2-7; 7 nucleotides align to TRBD1. Trimming at V came to 0 bases and at J to 3 bases, leaving 5 bases not matched to a gene. Germline assignment: CDR1 GTSNPN and CDR2 SVGIG (reference sequence). CDR3 length: 14 residues. The CDR3 sequence: CAWSVEQGSYEQYF. The CDR3 bases are TGTGCCTGGAGTGTTGAACAGGGGAGCTACGAGCAGTACTTC.

This chain joins TRBV12-5 and TRBJ1-1; D gene unclear. The germline CDR1 and CDR2 sequences are LGHNT and FRNRAP. This CDR3 spans 12 amino acids. Trimming left V 2 bases short and J 7 bases short, with 8 bases between. The CDR3 here is CASGLTFSEAFF. Here the CDR3 DNA reads TGTGCTAGTGGTTTGACATTCAGTGAAGCTTTCTTT.